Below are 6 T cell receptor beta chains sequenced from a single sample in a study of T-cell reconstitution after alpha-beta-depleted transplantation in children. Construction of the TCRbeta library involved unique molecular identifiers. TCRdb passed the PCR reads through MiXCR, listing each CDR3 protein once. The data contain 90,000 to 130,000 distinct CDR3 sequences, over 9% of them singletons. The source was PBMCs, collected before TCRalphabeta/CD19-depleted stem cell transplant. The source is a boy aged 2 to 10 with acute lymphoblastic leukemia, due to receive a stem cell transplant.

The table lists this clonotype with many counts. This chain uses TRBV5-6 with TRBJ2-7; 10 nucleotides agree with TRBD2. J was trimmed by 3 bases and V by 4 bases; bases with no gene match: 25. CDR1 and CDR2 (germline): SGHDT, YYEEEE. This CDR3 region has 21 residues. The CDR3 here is CASSPSLGLIPGLARDYEQYF. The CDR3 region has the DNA TGTGCCAGCAGCCCGAGTCTGGGCCTGATACCGGGACTAGCGAGAGACTACGAGCAGTACTTC.

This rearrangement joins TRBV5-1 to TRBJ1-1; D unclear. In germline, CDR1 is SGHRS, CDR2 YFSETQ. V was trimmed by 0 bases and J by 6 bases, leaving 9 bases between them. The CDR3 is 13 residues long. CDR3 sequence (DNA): TGCGCCAGCAGCTTGGTCCAATTAGCTGAAGCTTTCTTT. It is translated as CASSLVQLAEAFF.

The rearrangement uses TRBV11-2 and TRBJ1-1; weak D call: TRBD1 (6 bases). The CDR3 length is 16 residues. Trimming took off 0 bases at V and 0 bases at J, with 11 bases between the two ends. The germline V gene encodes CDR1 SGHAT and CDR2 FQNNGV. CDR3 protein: CASSLEDWGLNTEAFF. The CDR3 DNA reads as TGTGCCAGCAGCTTAGAGGATTGGGGGCTGAACACTGAAGCTTTCTTT.

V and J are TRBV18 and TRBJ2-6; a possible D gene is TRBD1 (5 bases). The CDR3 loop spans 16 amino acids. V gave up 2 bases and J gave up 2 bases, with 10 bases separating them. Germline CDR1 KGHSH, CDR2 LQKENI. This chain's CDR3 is CASSPRAGTGANVLTF. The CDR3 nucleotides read TGTGCCAGCTCACCAAGGGCAGGGACTGGGGCCAACGTCCTGACTTTC.

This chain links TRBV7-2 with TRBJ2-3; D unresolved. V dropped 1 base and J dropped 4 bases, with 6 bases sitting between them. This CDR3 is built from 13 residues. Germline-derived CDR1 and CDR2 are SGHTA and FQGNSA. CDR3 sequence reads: CASSLVGSDTQYF. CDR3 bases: TGTGCCAGCAGCTTAGTTGGATCAGATACGCAGTATTTT.

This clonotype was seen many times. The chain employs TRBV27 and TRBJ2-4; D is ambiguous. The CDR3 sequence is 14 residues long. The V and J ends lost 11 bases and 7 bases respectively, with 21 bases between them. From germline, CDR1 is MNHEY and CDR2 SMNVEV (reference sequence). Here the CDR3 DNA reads TGTGCCCCTCCCCGACGAGAACAATCGAACATTCAGTACTTC. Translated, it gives CAPPRREQSNIQYF.